This entry lists 7 T cell receptor beta chains sequenced from one sample in a study of blood T cells in healthy people across ages. Primed by a sample-barcoded 5' primer and a J-beta primer mix, a second PCR proceeded for roughly 6 to 12 cycles. TCRdb re-derived calls from the 5' RACE reads in MiXCR, one entry per CDR3 protein. Seen here are roughly 680,000 distinct CDR3 sequences, roughly half observed once, and the top ten hold approximately 12%. What was sequenced was blood. The origin of the receptors is an elderly woman in good health.

As to this clonotype: A clone one base away is much larger, so this may be a read error. This rearrangement joins TRBV2 to TRBJ2-1, with a weak D call TRBD1 (6 bases). This CDR3 is 16 amino acids long. The germline CDR1 and CDR2 sequences are SNHLY and FYNNEI. CDR3 residues: CASSPTGSISYNKQFF. CDR3 DNA: TGTGCCAGCAGTCCTACAGGGTCGATCTCCTACAATAAGCAGTTCTTC.

This clonotype has ten or more counts. The rearrangement uses TRBV28 and TRBJ2-3; D uncertain. The CDR3 totals 11 residues. V was cut by 2 bases and J by 7 bases, with 4 bases left in between. Per germline, CDR1 MDHEN and CDR2 SYDVKM. Here the CDR3 DNA reads TGTGCCAGCAGTTTACAGCATACGCAGTATTTT. As protein: CASSLQHTQYF.

CDR3 sequence (DNA): TGCGCCAGCAGACGTAGCGAAATCTCCTACAATGAGCAGTTCTTC. It encodes CASRRSEISYNEQFF. This chain joins TRBV5-1 and TRBJ2-1, with D perhaps matching TRBD2 (5 bases). V was trimmed by 5 bases and J by 0 bases, leaving 12 bases between them. The CDR3 consists of 15 residues. CDR1 and CDR2 (germline): SGHRS, YFSETQ. Supplemented by reference TRBV5-1 and TRBJ2-1, the full variable domain reads KAGVTQTPRYLIKTRGQQVTLSCSPISGHRSVSWYQQTPGQGLQFLFEYFSETQRNKGNFPGRFSGRQFSNSRSEMNVSTLELGDSALYLCASRRSEISYNEQFFGPGTRLTVL.

The chain recombines TRBV4-1 with TRBJ2-7, with D tentatively TRBD1 (6 bases). Germline lookup yields CDR1 MGHRA and CDR2 YSYEKL. V lost 4 bases, J lost 3 bases, and 16 bases lay in between. The CDR3 spans 15 residues. The CDR3 DNA reads as TGCGCCAGCAGCCTCGACGCGGACAGTCTCTACGAGCAGTACTTC. It yields the protein CASSLDADSLYEQYF.

This clonotype was picked up one time. V usage is TRBV7-9 and J usage is TRBJ2-1; D tentatively reads TRBD1 or TRBD2 (5 bases each). Trimming cost V 3 bases and J 6 bases, with 9 bases left between them. This CDR3 region has 13 residues. Per germline, CDR1 SEHNR and CDR2 FQNEAQ (reference sequence). CDR3 region: CASSFTGLNEQFF. The CDR3 DNA reads TGTGCCAGCAGCTTTACGGGGCTCAATGAGCAGTTCTTC.

The chain carries TRBV20-1 and TRBJ2-7; D is unresolved. This CDR3 has 14 amino acids. V gave up 5 bases and J gave up 0 bases, with 14 bases separating them. Germline CDR1 and CDR2: DFQATT and SNEGSKA (reference sequence). DNA for the CDR3: TGCAGTGCTCCCCCCCCAAGGTTCTCCTACGAGCAGTACTTC. It specifies CSAPPPRFSYEQYF.

In its sample, this clonotype was seen a few times. The chain joins TRBV18 to TRBJ2-6; possible D gene TRBD1, 7 bases. V gave up 5 bases and J gave up 2 bases, with 19 bases separating them. Per germline, CDR1 KGHSH and CDR2 LQKENI. The CDR3 runs to 18 residues. The CDR3 loop is CASSMRDRQTAGANVLTF. The CDR3 nucleotides read TGTGCCAGCTCAATGCGGGACAGACAAACCGCTGGGGCCAACGTCCTGACTTTC.